The sequence of this TCR beta chain was determined in a study of cytomegalovirus exposure and HLA in healthy donors. About the research overall: Unique TCRs numbering some 80 million, obtained from HLA-typed donors, made up an early data release.

In the PCR, 60 Vbeta and 13 Jbeta primers were used. Data came from immunoSEQ multiplex PCR; TCRdb stores just in-frame clones and leaves some out. The sample has some 100,000 clones, 70% to 80% seen once. Trimming cost V 8 bases and J 1 base; bases outside gene matches: 13. The CDR3 runs 18 residues. Germline lookup yields CDR1 MRHNA and CDR2 SNTAGT. This TCR was recovered from a woman younger than 30 in good health and CMV-seropositive. The V call is TRBV6-4, the J call TRBJ2-6; TRBD1 agrees at 8 bases. The sample consisted of PBMCs. The CDR3 nucleotides read TGTGCCAGCCCGCCGTCCCCGGGACAGGAATCTGGGGCCAACGTCCTGACTTTC. Protein sequence: CASPPSPGQESGANVLTF.